This T cell receptor (beta chain) was recovered during a study of T cells expressing NK-cell markers. Study context: According to the study, TCR beta repertoires originated from sorted CD3+CD56+NKG2C+, CD3+CD56+NKG2C- and CD3+CD56-NKG2C+ T cells.

The V gene's germline CDR1 is DFQATT and CDR2 SNEGSKA (reference sequence). The CDR3 sequence is 14 residues long. 5'RACE template switching built TCR beta cDNA with unique molecular identifiers. TCRdb reprocessed the 5' RACE reads and stores each CDR3 protein as one record, lacking DNA. This repertoire comprises 300,000 to 500,000 distinct CDR3 sequences; its ten largest clones make up roughly 10%. Study-level results: Whether the expanded NKG2C+ T cell clones recognized HCMV remained unclear. Leadership of the CD3+CD56-NKG2C+ fraction also belonged to these clonotypes in a few donors.

Of note for this clonotype: Its target is unknown.

V is TRBV20-1 and J is TRBJ2-5; the TRBD1 assignment by TCRdb is unverifiable without DNA. Material: blood T cells: a sorted CD56 or NKG2C T cell subset, CD4+ or CD8+ T cells, or bulk PBMC T cells (not recorded which). This TCR was sampled from a woman between 45 and 60 years old in good health. CDR3 in amino acids: CSASPGQGAETQYF.